This TCR beta chain was recovered during a study of cytomegalovirus exposure and HLA in healthy donors. The V end lost 6 bases, the J end lost 4 bases, and 10 bases lay between the germline ends. CDR1 DFQATT and CDR2 SNEGSKA come from the germline V gene (reference sequence). The CDR3 runs to 11 residues. PCR was performed using 60 Vbeta and 13 Jbeta primers. Clones were sequenced by immunoSEQ multiplex PCR, and TCRdb holds only the in-frame ones, with some missing. This sample has 90,000 or so clones; about 80% occur once, and the top ten carry less than 40%. V is TRBV20-1 and J is TRBJ2-7; no clear D. Sequencing was carried out using PBMCs. The receptor's source is a man aged 45 to 65 in good health and CMV-seropositive. CDR3 DNA: TGCAGTGCACCTAACGGTTACGAGCAGTACTTC. Its translation: CSAPNGYEQYF.